The entry below describes one T cell receptor beta chain. While infection was still active, Seattle patients were enrolled and then followed longitudinally. This sample was included in a study of blood T cell repertoires in COVID-19. As for the study in general: Collection of acute and convalescent COVID-19 samples took place in the United States, Italy and Spain. The cDNA or gDNA used as material had been derived from T cells, B-cell-depleted T cells, or PBMCs.

As processed by the authors: Reference gene primers were amplified, and this amplification served to estimate nucleated cell counts. TCRdb's copy holds only in-frame clones and misses some; the assay was immunoSEQ multiplex PCR. V and J calls plus clone size are reproduced from that table; the DNA served to infer D and trimming. The table shows about 440,000 clones, with around 89% occurring only once. The germline V gene encodes CDR1 LGHNT and CDR2 FRNRAP. This CDR3 spans 17 amino acids. V lost 1 base and J 0 bases, leaving 13 bases between the germline ends. This chain joins TRBV12-5 and TRBJ2-1, with TRBD2 as a possible D gene (6 bases). The clonotype comes from a woman aged 45-59 years with COVID-19, enrolled during active disease. The source material was peripheral blood. CDR3 DNA: TGTGCTAGTGGTTTGGCTGTCTGGGGGGTCTCCTACAATGAGCAGTTCTTC. It yields the protein CASGLAVWGVSYNEQFF.